One and the same sample provided the 7 T cell receptor beta chains below, sequenced in a study of spatial heterogeneity in lung cancer. TCRdb reprocessed the 5' RACE reads with MiXCR, giving one entry per CDR3 protein. There are some 120,000 distinct CDR3 sequences in the sample; over 9% occur only once, and approximately 16% lies in the top ten. Described time point: blood at routine non-recurrence follow-up after resection. Unsorted whole RNA samples from tumor, nontumor lung or frozen PBMC were sequenced. This sample comprised PBMCs, obtained at follow-up. All receptors come from a male donor with early-stage non-small cell lung cancer.

This clonotype was observed a few times. The chain uses TRBV19 and TRBJ1-2; tentatively, D is TRBD1 (6 bases). Between the trimmed V and J ends, which lost 9 bases and 4 bases, there was a span of 18 bases. Germline V gene data show CDR1 as LNHDA and CDR2 as SQIVND (reference sequence). This CDR3 has 14 amino acids. CDR3 sequence reads: CASSDRRNSYGYTF. The CDR3 region has the DNA TGTGCCAGCTCGGACAGACGAAATTCCTATGGCTACACCTTC.

The J gene is TRBJ2-2, the V gene TRBV7-9; TRBD1 is a possible D gene (5 bases). V lost 4 bases and J lost 2, with 11 bases in between. CDR1 and CDR2 from the germline V gene are SEHNR and FQNEAQ (reference sequence). The CDR3 length is 15 residues. The CDR3 region is CASSSPTDNTGELFF. CDR3 nucleotides: TGTGCCAGCAGCTCCCCGACAGATAACACCGGGGAGCTGTTTTTT.

This clonotype was counted at least ten times. This chain links TRBV12-3 or TRBV12-4 with TRBJ2-4; D ambiguous. The CDR3 runs 16 residues. With 1 base removed from V and 0 bases from J, the gap between germline ends came to 10 bases. The CDR3 reads CASSLGQQLAKNIQYF. The DNA for the CDR3 is TGTGCCAGCAGTTTAGGGCAGCAACTAGCCAAAAACATTCAGTACTTC.

This clonotype was counted ten times or more. The chain links TRBV28 to TRBJ2-2; D is unresolved. This CDR3 region has 12 residues. Germline V gene sequence: CDR1 MDHEN, CDR2 SYDVKM. Deletions cut 4 bases from V and 4 bases from J, with 4 bases between. The CDR3 protein is CASSSSTGELFF. The CDR3 nucleotides are TGTGCCAGCAGTTCCTCCACCGGGGAGCTGTTTTTT.

The J gene is TRBJ1-1, the V gene TRBV10-1; D is undetermined. This CDR3 region has 13 residues. The germline V and J ends were trimmed by 3 bases and 5 bases, with 10 bases remaining between them. Germline V gene data show CDR1 as WNHNN and CDR2 as SYGVQD (reference sequence). CDR3 DNA: TGCGCCAGCAGTGACCGGTTCTCGACTGAAGCTTTCTTT. Protein: CASSDRFSTEAFF.

This clonotype came up many times. This chain joins TRBV6-5 and TRBJ1-2, with 9 positions matching TRBD1. J gave up 7 bases and V 6 bases, and 9 bases lay outside the gene matches. Per the germline V gene, CDR1 is MNHEY and CDR2 is SVGAGI. CDR3 size: 14 residues. As DNA, the CDR3 is TGTGCCAGCAGACCCAGTGTACAGGGGGCTGGCTACACCTTC. Amino acid sequence: CASRPSVQGAGYTF.

Ten or more counts support this clonotype. One junction end does not reproduce the germline sequence, and a read error may be involved. The chain employs TRBV7-2 and TRBJ2-7; 14 positions match TRBD2. The germline CDR1 and CDR2 sequences are SGHTA and FQGNSA. The CDR3 spans 15 residues. CDR3 amino acids: CASSSIGGTSGGKSF. The DNA for the CDR3 is TGTGCCAGCAGCTCAATAGGCGGGACTAGCGGGGGTAAGAGCTTC.